This record covers a single T cell receptor (beta chain). Antigen unknown. Time point: week 11, during vaccination. Vaccine doses each comprised 300 ug of mutant IDH1 20-mer peptide, with topical imiquimod. The sample comes from a study of a mutant IDH1 vaccine in newly diagnosed glioma. Germline CDR1 ENHRY, CDR2 SYGVKD. The CDR3 runs 13 residues. V lost 5 bases and J lost 5, with 9 bases in between. Clones were sequenced by immunoSEQ multiplex PCR, and TCRdb holds only the in-frame ones, with some missing. The sample holds about 64,000 clones; approximately 84% are singletons and the top ten take approximately 9.5%.

This chain joins TRBV10-3 and TRBJ2-2; perhaps TRBD2 as D (5 bases). This TCR derives from a woman between 45 and 60 years old with glioma. The input for sequencing was PBMCs, taken from a glioma patient whose treatment included an IDH1 peptide vaccine. The CDR3 spells CAISRGGTGELFF. CDR3 DNA sequence: TGTGCCATCAGTCGGGGTGGGACCGGGGAGCTGTTTTTT.